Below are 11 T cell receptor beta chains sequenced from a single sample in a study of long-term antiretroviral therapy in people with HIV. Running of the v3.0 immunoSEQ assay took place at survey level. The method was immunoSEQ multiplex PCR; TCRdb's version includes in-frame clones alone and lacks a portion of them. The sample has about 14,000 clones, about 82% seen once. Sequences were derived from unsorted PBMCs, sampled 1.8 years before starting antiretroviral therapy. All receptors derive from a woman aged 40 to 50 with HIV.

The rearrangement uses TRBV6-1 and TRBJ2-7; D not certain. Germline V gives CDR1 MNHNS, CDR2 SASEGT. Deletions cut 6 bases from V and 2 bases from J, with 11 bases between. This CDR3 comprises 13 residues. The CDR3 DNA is TGTGCCAGCAGGGATGGACCCGCCTACGAGCAGTACTTC. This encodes CASRDGPAYEQYF.

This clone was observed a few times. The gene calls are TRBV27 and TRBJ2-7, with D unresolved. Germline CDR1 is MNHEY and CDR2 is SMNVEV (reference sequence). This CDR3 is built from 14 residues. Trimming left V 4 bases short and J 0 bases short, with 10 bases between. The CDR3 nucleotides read TGTGCCAGCAGTTCACAGCTCTCCTCCTACGAGCAGTACTTC. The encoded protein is CASSSQLSSYEQYF.

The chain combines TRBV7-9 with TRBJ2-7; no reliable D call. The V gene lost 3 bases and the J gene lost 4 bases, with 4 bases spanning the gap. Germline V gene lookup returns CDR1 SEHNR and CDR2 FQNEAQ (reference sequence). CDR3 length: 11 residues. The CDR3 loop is CASSLTYEQYF. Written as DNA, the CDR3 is TGTGCCAGCAGCTTGACATACGAGCAGTACTTC.

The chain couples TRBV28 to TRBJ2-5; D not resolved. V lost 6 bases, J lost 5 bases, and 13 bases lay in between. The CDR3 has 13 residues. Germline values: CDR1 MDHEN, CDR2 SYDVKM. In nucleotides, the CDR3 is TGTGCCAGCAGCTTGCGCAGATGGGAGACCCAGTACTTC. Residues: CASSLRRWETQYF. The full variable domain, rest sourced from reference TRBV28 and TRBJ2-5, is DVKVTQSSRYLVKRTGEKVFLECVQDMDHENMFWYRQDPGLGLRLIYFSYDVKMKEKGDIPEGYSVSREKKERFSLILESASTNQTSMYLCASSLRRWETQYFGPGTRLLVL.

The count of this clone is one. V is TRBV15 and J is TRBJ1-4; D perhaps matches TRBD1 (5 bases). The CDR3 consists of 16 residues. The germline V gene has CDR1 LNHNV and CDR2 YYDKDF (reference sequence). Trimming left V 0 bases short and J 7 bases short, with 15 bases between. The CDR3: CATSRDHGGEREKLFF. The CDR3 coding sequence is TGTGCCACCAGCAGAGATCATGGGGGTGAGCGTGAAAAACTGTTTTTT.

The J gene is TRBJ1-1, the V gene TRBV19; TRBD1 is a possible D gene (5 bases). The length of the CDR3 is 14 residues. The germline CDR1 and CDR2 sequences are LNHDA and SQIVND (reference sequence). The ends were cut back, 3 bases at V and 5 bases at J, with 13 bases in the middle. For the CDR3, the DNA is TGTGCCAGTAGTATGATCAGGGCGAGGACTGAAGCTTTCTTT. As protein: CASSMIRARTEAFF.

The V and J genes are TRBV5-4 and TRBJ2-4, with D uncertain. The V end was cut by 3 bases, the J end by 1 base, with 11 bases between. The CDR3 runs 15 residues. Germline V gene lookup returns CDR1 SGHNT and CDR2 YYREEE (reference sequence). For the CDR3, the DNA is TGTGCCAGCAGCTCGGCAGGCGATGCCAAAAACATTCAGTACTTC. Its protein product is CASSSAGDAKNIQYF.

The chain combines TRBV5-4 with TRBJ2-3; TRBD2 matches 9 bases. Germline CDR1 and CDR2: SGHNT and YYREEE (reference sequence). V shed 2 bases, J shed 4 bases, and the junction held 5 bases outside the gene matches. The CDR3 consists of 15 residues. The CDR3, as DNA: TGTGCCAGCAGCTTTGCGGGAGGGGGCCCAGATACGCAGTATTTT. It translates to CASSFAGGGPDTQYF.

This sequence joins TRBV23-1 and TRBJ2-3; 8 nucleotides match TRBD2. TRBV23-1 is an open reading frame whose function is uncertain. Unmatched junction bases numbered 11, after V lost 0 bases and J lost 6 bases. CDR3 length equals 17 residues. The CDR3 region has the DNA TGCGCCAGCAGTCAATCCAGGCGGGAGGTAAAAGGGGATACGCAGTATTTT. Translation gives CASSQSRREVKGDTQYF.

The CDR3 reads CASSSLRTDTQYF. The CDR3 nucleotides read TGTGCCAGCAGCTCACTCAGAACAGATACGCAGTATTTT. The J gene is TRBJ2-3, the V gene TRBV5-4, with D uncertain. The length of the CDR3 is 13 residues. V gave up 3 bases and J gave up 3 bases, with 8 bases separating them. Germline V gene data show CDR1 as SGHNT and CDR2 as YYREEE (reference sequence).

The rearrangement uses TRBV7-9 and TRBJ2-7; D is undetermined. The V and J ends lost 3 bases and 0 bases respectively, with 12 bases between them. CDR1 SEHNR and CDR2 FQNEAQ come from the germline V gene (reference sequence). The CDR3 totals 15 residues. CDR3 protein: CASSFFAVHSYEQYF. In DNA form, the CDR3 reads TGTGCCAGCAGCTTCTTCGCGGTACACTCCTACGAGCAGTACTTC.